The source of this TCR beta chain is a study of T cells after somatic rescue of genetic block. The method was immunoSEQ multiplex PCR; TCRdb's version includes in-frame clones alone and lacks a portion of them. The sample records about 68,000 clones, about nine tenths being singletons. With 2 bases clipped from V and 2 bases from J, the junction kept 5 bases outside the gene matches. Germline loops: CDR1 SGHDT, CDR2 YYEEEE. This CDR3 has 16 amino acids. The receptor was derived from a man aged 40-49 years. The chain joins TRBV5-6 to TRBJ2-3, with 10 bases matching TRBD2. Sequencing input: peripheral blood mononuclear cells (PBMCs). As DNA, the CDR3 is TGTGCCAGCAGCTTAACTAGCGGGGCATACACAGATACGCAGTATTTT. It translates to CASSLTSGAYTDTQYF.